These T cell receptor beta chains were read from a single sample in a study of blood T cell repertoires in COVID-19. Measured with immunoSEQ multiplex PCR; TCRdb has only the in-frame clones, and not every one. The sample has about 47,000 clones; more than 80% are singletons. Sequenced material: peripheral blood. The receptors were sampled from a man in his 70s with active COVID-19. CDR3s include the opening cysteine and the closing phenylalanine or tryptophan. The order of the fields is V gene, D gene, clone size, J gene, CDR3 DNA, CDR3 protein. D genes are given only for firm matches. Rows give clone size only sometimes, using once, few, many, or a class for an expanded clone.

V: TRBV12-5
D: .
size: few
J: TRBJ2-7
DNA: TGTGCTAGTGGTTTGGAACAAGAAAGCGAGCAGTACTTC
CDR3: CASGLEQESEQYF

V: TRBV20-1
D: .
size: .
J: TRBJ1-4
DNA: TGCAGTGCTAGTGAAGGAGAGAGTGAAAAACTGTTTTTT
CDR3: CSASEGESEKLFF

V: TRBV7-6
D: TRBD1
size: .
J: TRBJ2-7
DNA: TGTGCCAGCAGCTCGTATCAGGGGGCCGCCTACGAGCAGTACTTC
CDR3: CASSSYQGAAYEQYF

V: TRBV28
D: TRBD2
size: .
J: TRBJ2-1
DNA: TGTGCCAGCAAAAATAGCGGGGGCTCCTACAATGAGCAGTTCTTC
CDR3: CASKNSGGSYNEQFF

V: TRBV6-1
D: TRBD1
size: few
J: TRBJ1-6
DNA: TGTGCCAGCAGTGAAAGGGACAGGGTTTCACCCCTCCACTTT
CDR3: CASSERDRVSPLHF

V: TRBV5-1
D: TRBD2
size: .
J: TRBJ2-1
DNA: TGCGCCAGCAGCCCATCTAGCGGGGTCGGGGACAATGAGCAGTTCTTC
CDR3: CASSPSSGVGDNEQFF

V: TRBV2
D: TRBD1
size: once
J: TRBJ2-7
DNA: TGTGCCAGCATACGACAGGGGAGGTACGAGCAGTACTTC
CDR3: CASIRQGRYEQYF

V: TRBV3-1/TRBV3-2
D: .
size: .
J: TRBJ2-2
DNA: TGTGCCAGCAGCCAGCGGGAAAACACCGGGGAGCTGTTTTTT
CDR3: CASSQRENTGELFF

V: TRBV14
D: .
size: .
J: TRBJ1-1
DNA: TGTGCCAGCAGCACCCAGCGAGGTAACACTGAAGCTTTCTTT
CDR3: CASSTQRGNTEAFF

V: TRBV19
D: TRBD1
size: .
J: TRBJ1-5
DNA: TGTGCCAGTAGTATAACAGGGGGCGAGGGTCAGCCCCAGCATTTT
CDR3: CASSITGGEGQPQHF

V: TRBV4-1
D: .
size: .
J: TRBJ2-2
DNA: TGCGCCAGCAGCCAACGGACCGGGGAGCTGTTTTTT
CDR3: CASSQRTGELFF

V: TRBV3-1/TRBV3-2
D: TRBD2
size: .
J: TRBJ2-7
DNA: TGTGCCAGCAGCCAGCGACCGGGACTAGCGGGGGCCCCTATAAACTACGAGCAGTACTTC
CDR3: CASSQRPGLAGAPINYEQYF

V: TRBV6-5
D: TRBD2
size: .
J: TRBJ2-5
DNA: TGTGCCAGCAGGCCTCTAGCGGGGATGCAGGAGACCCAGTACTTC
CDR3: CASRPLAGMQETQYF

V: TRBV19
D: TRBD2
size: .
J: TRBJ2-5
DNA: TGTGCCAGTAGCCGCCAGGTGTCCTCTACCGTGGAGCGGGGGACCCAGTACTTC
CDR3: CASSRQVSSTVERGTQYF

V: TRBV5-6
D: TRBD1
size: .
J: TRBJ2-7
DNA: TGTGCCAGCAGCCGGGGACAGAAAGCCTACGAGCAGTACTTC
CDR3: CASSRGQKAYEQYF

V: TRBV12-5
D: TRBD1
size: .
J: TRBJ1-1
DNA: TGTGCTAGTGGTTTTGGGGGACAGTCTGAAGCTTTCTTT
CDR3: CASGFGGQSEAFF

V: TRBV3-1/TRBV3-2
D: .
size: once
J: TRBJ2-5
DNA: TGTGCCAGCAGCCCGTCGGGGGTTCAAGAGACCCAGTACTTC
CDR3: CASSPSGVQETQYF

V: TRBV10-1
D: TRBD1
size: .
J: TRBJ1-6
DNA: TGCGCCAGCAGTGTGACAGGGGTTAATTCACCCCTCCACTTT
CDR3: CASSVTGVNSPLHF

V: TRBV7-6
D: TRBD1
size: .
J: TRBJ2-7
DNA: TGTGCCAGCAGCTCTATCCGTGGTAACAGGGGGGACGAGCAGTACTTC
CDR3: CASSSIRGNRGDEQYF

V: TRBV15
D: .
size: .
J: TRBJ2-7
DNA: TGTGCCACCAGCAGTGGGGGCCGGGGGGCAAGCTCCTACGAGCAGTACTTC
CDR3: CATSSGGRGASSYEQYF

V: TRBV3-1/TRBV3-2
D: TRBD2
size: .
J: TRBJ2-1
DNA: TGTGCCAGCAGCCAAAGGGTAGCGGGGAACAATGAGCAGTTCTTC
CDR3: CASSQRVAGNNEQFF

V: TRBV27
D: .
size: .
J: TRBJ2-1
DNA: TGTGCCAGCAGTTTCCTCCCGGTCTCGAGCTCCTACAATGAGCAGTTCTTC
CDR3: CASSFLPVSSSYNEQFF

V: TRBV2
D: TRBD1
size: .
J: TRBJ1-2
DNA: TGTGCCAGCAGCACAGGGGGCTATGGCTACACCTTC
CDR3: CASSTGGYGYTF

V: TRBV13
D: .
size: .
J: TRBJ1-5
DNA: TGTGCCAGCAGCTCCAGGGGCAGTAGCAATCAGCCCCAGCATTTT
CDR3: CASSSRGSSNQPQHF

V: TRBV6-1
D: TRBD2
size: .
J: TRBJ2-5
DNA: TGTGCCAGCAGTGAAAGCCACCGGGGGGTGCGTAGCGAGACCCAGTACTTC
CDR3: CASSESHRGVRSETQYF

V: TRBV11-3
D: .
size: .
J: TRBJ1-3
DNA: TGTGCCAGCAGCCACGGGGGAAACACCATATATTTT
CDR3: CASSHGGNTIYF

V: TRBV3-1/TRBV3-2
D: .
size: .
J: TRBJ1-4
DNA: TGTGCCAGCAGTCAAGCCCCCGGGGAAAAACTGTTTTTT
CDR3: CASSQAPGEKLFF

V: TRBV7-2
D: TRBD2
size: .
J: TRBJ2-5
DNA: TGTGCCAGCAGCTTAGTTCGGGGGGAAGAGACCCAGTACTTC
CDR3: CASSLVRGEETQYF

V: TRBV5-1
D: .
size: once
J: TRBJ1-4
DNA: TGCGCCAGCAGCCCTTCGCGGGGGGGCGCGGAAAAACTGTTTTTT
CDR3: CASSPSRGGAEKLFF

V: TRBV19
D: TRBD1
size: .
J: TRBJ1-4
DNA: TGTGCCAGTAGTATTCGGACAGGGGAGGAAAAACTGTTTTTT
CDR3: CASSIRTGEEKLFF

V: TRBV9
D: TRBD2
size: .
J: TRBJ2-5
DNA: TGTGCCAGCAGCCCACAGACTAGCGGGGGGATTCAAGAGACCCAGTACTTC
CDR3: CASSPQTSGGIQETQYF

V: TRBV14
D: TRBD1
size: .
J: TRBJ1-6
DNA: TGTGCCAGCAGCCAGGGGGACAGGAGATCACCCCTCCACTTT
CDR3: CASSQGDRRSPLHF

V: TRBV5-1
D: TRBD2
size: once
J: TRBJ2-3
DNA: TGCGCCAGCAGCTTACCGGGGGGGCCCAGCACAGATACGCAGTATTTT
CDR3: CASSLPGGPSTDTQYF

V: TRBV5-1
D: TRBD1
size: .
J: TRBJ1-3
DNA: TGCGCCAGCAGCTTGACAGGGGCGCAGGGAAACACCATATATTTT
CDR3: CASSLTGAQGNTIYF

V: TRBV2
D: TRBD1
size: .
J: TRBJ2-5
DNA: TGTGCCAGCAGTGAAATGTCAGGGGGCTGGGAAGAGACCCAGTACTTC
CDR3: CASSEMSGGWEETQYF

V: TRBV27
D: .
size: once
J: TRBJ2-6
DNA: TGTGCCAGCAGTTCCCAAGACAGGATCTCTGGGGCCAACGTCCTGACTTTC
CDR3: CASSSQDRISGANVLTF

V: TRBV24-1
D: .
size: .
J: TRBJ2-1
DNA: TGTGCCACCAGTGACTATGACACCCACTCCTACAATGAGCAGTTCTTC
CDR3: CATSDYDTHSYNEQFF

V: TRBV5-6
D: TRBD1
size: .
J: TRBJ1-3
DNA: TGTGCCAGCAGCTTACAGGGGGCGTTGGGAAACACCATATATTTT
CDR3: CASSLQGALGNTIYF

V: TRBV6-5
D: .
size: .
J: TRBJ2-2
DNA: TGTGCCAGCAGTTACGATCACAGAGCGAACACCGGGGAGCTGTTTTTT
CDR3: CASSYDHRANTGELFF

V: TRBV18
D: TRBD1
size: .
J: TRBJ1-1
DNA: TGTGCCAGCTCACCGTCCGGGACAGTGAACACTGAAGCTTTCTTT
CDR3: CASSPSGTVNTEAFF

V: TRBV6-6
D: TRBD1
size: few
J: TRBJ1-5
DNA: TGTGCCAGCAGCCGACCCGGGACAGACCTATACCCCCAGCATTTT
CDR3: CASSRPGTDLYPQHF

V: TRBV6-5
D: .
size: .
J: TRBJ2-3
DNA: TGTGCCAGCATTGGGAGACAGGGCACAGATACGCAGTATTTT
CDR3: CASIGRQGTDTQYF

V: TRBV9
D: TRBD2
size: .
J: TRBJ2-5
DNA: TGTGCCAGCAGCGTCGGTAGCGGGGGCGAGACCCAGTACTTC
CDR3: CASSVGSGGETQYF

V: TRBV5-4
D: .
size: .
J: TRBJ2-2
DNA: TGTGCCAGCAGCTTGCCTAGAGGGACCGGGGAGCTGTTTTTT
CDR3: CASSLPRGTGELFF

V: TRBV19
D: TRBD1
size: .
J: TRBJ2-2
DNA: TGTGCCAGTAGTAGACAGGGGAACACCGGGGAGCTGTTTTTT
CDR3: CASSRQGNTGELFF

V: TRBV29-1
D: TRBD2
size: .
J: TRBJ2-7
DNA: TGCAGCGTTGAAGATCGCGGGGGGGCGGGCGAGCAGTACTTC
CDR3: CSVEDRGGAGEQYF

V: TRBV10-1
D: .
size: .
J: TRBJ2-7
DNA: TGCGCCAGCAGTGAGTCGATTTTTACAGGGACCTACGAGCAGTACTTC
CDR3: CASSESIFTGTYEQYF

V: TRBV7-2
D: TRBD1
size: .
J: TRBJ2-2
DNA: TGTGCCAGCAGCCGGGACAGGGTCACCGGGGAGCTGTTTTTT
CDR3: CASSRDRVTGELFF

V: TRBV7-8
D: TRBD1
size: .
J: TRBJ1-2
DNA: TGTGCCAGCAGCCAACGAGACAGGGCTTATGGCTACACCTTC
CDR3: CASSQRDRAYGYTF

V: TRBV6-5
D: TRBD1
size: .
J: TRBJ2-5
DNA: TGTGCCAGCAGCCCCGACAGGGGTCTAGAGACCCAGTACTTC
CDR3: CASSPDRGLETQYF

V: TRBV18
D: TRBD1
size: once
J: TRBJ1-1
DNA: TGTGCCAGCTCACCACTAGGGACAGGGGGCCAATCGGCTGAAGCTTTCTTT
CDR3: CASSPLGTGGQSAEAFF

V: TRBV2
D: .
size: .
J: TRBJ1-4
DNA: TGTGCCAGCAGTGAAGGGCATCGTAATGAAAAACTGTTTTTT
CDR3: CASSEGHRNEKLFF

V: TRBV6-5
D: TRBD1
size: .
J: TRBJ2-1
DNA: TGTGCCAGCAAAGAGACCGGGACAGGGTTTCATGAGCAGTTCTTC
CDR3: CASKETGTGFHEQFF

V: TRBV28
D: .
size: .
J: TRBJ1-2
DNA: TGTGCCAGCAGTTTAAATACAGGATCGGCCTATGGCTACACCTTC
CDR3: CASSLNTGSAYGYTF

V: TRBV4-2
D: .
size: .
J: TRBJ2-3
DNA: TGTGCCAGCAGCCAAGATCAGGGGAGGGGCACAGATACGCAGTATTTT
CDR3: CASSQDQGRGTDTQYF

V: TRBV2
D: .
size: once
J: TRBJ1-4
DNA: TGTGCCGGAGGACAGACTAATGAAAAACTGTTTTTT
CDR3: CAGGQTNEKLFF

V: TRBV21-1
D: .
size: .
J: TRBJ1-1
DNA: TGTGCCAGCAGCAAAGTCCGCAGGGTGAACACTGAAGCTTTCTTT
CDR3: CASSKVRRVNTEAFF

V: TRBV7-2
D: .
size: .
J: TRBJ1-5
DNA: TGTGCCAGCAGCTCGGGTAATCAGCCCCAGCATTTT
CDR3: CASSSGNQPQHF

V: TRBV2
D: .
size: once
J: TRBJ1-2
DNA: TGTGCCAGCAGCCGCGACAGTGCCTATGGCTACACCTTC
CDR3: CASSRDSAYGYTF

V: TRBV5-1
D: .
size: .
J: TRBJ1-4
DNA: TGCGCCAGCAGCTTGGAGCGGCGTGAAAAACTGTTTTTT
CDR3: CASSLERREKLFF